Below, one T cell receptor (beta chain) is given with its context. Its antigen is not identified. This specimen belongs to a study of tumor-infiltrating lymphocytes in primary liver carcinoma. The overall study: The patients, men and women alike, were aged 30 to 69 years. Sequencing of the samples generated roughly 3.5 to 7.5 million productive TCRbeta reads, with similar yields across tissue types. Study outcomes and limitations: Tumor-blood pairs (like tumor-adjacent pairs) overlapped less than tumor region pairs did.

V was pared by 1 base and J by 9 bases, with 10 bases between. The CDR3 totals 13 residues. The germline V gene encodes CDR1 LGHNA and CDR2 YSLEER. RNA was extracted from whole blood without cell sorting, alongside germline DNA. Preoperatively, approximately 4 milliliters of peripheral blood were collected. TCR beta cDNA was prepared out of roughly 490 ng total RNA by means of a constant-region primer. Three nested multiplex PCR rounds, a slightly modified ARM-PCR, produced the libraries for TCR beta. It was with TRBV1-TRBV30 forward primers and a C-beta reverse primer that the first two PCR rounds were run, at approximately 9 cycles each. MiXCR, run by TCRdb on the multiplex PCR reads, gives a single entry per CDR3 protein. The sample records fewer than 400,000 distinct CDR3 sequences, about 62% being singletons.

Sequencing was carried out using peripheral blood. The J gene is TRBJ2-1, the V gene TRBV4-3, with D tentatively TRBD2 (5 bases). The clonotype originates from a man aged 40-55 years with primary liver carcinoma and hepatitis B virus infection. CDR3 in amino acids: CASSQVGVGEQFF. The CDR3 DNA reads TGCGCCAGCAGCCAAGTCGGGGTGGGTGAGCAGTTCTTC.